This section outlines one T cell receptor beta chain sequence together with its context. It has no known antigen specificity. No per-base quality is available; no much larger clone lies one base away. Flow cytometry had shown CD8+CD57+ cell expansion in the patients selected for sequencing. Every patient had a diagnosis of severe acquired aplastic anemia based on International Study of Aplastic Anemia and Agranulocytosis and Camitta criteria. Patients had received no therapy at the time of blood sampling. In the study, sorted CD4+ and CD8+ blood T cells from patients with severe aplastic anemia and from healthy subjects underwent deep sequencing of TCR repertoires. In the USA, patient enrollment took place under clinicaltrials.gov protocols 00001620, 01623167, 00001397, 00071045, 00081523 and 00961064. Ficoll-Paque density gradient centrifugation was used to isolate peripheral blood mononuclear cells. Before DNA was extracted, CD4+ and CD8+ T cells were sorted using either FACS or magnetic beads.

This entry is derived from a study of CD8+CD57+ T cells in acquired aplastic anemia (dated by TCRdb to the late 2010s). For context, the study as a whole: A mean of around 3.2 ug of DNA, ranging from about 0.19 to 27.4 ug, was extracted from sorted CD4+ and CD8+ cells. CD8+CD57+ expansion was defined as frequency above the mean frequency observed in healthy subjects. Results the study describes overall, beyond this receptor: Although around 30 CD8+ CDR3 sequences were shared by patients and controls, these sequences appeared highly expressed in patients and within the immunodominant clones of patients. Between patients and healthy controls, no significant difference in CD8+ Simpson's diversity was found (P=0.060).

Profiling of TCR beta VDJ combinations and CDR3 sequences used genomic DNA as the template. An Illumina HiSeq 2000 was used for TCR repertoire sequencing. In the original analysis: TRBV/TRBJ rearrangement plots, CDR3 size and DJ length profiles, and Simpson's diversity index were used to evaluate the repertoires. The most abundant DNA sequence in the deep sequencing data was defined as the immunodominant clone. CDR3 amino acid sequences were checked for sharing between subjects and were compared against published repertoires and the VDJdb database. TCRdb's own reprocessing of the public reads used fastp at Q25 and MiXCR and kept productive beta chains. Rows are unified per CDR3 protein, each entry keeping the most common DNA and genes. V and J calls and clone size were set by TCRdb, not the authors. For this sample there are tens of thousands of distinct CDR3 sequences; 60% to 70% appear just once. The top ten clones comprise 45% to 75% of the sample.

Between the V and J ends, shortened by 8 bases and 7 bases respectively, the junction contains 15 bases. CDR1 and CDR2, looked up from the germline V gene (reference sequence), are LNHNV and YYDKDF. The CDR3 sequence holds 13 residues, the cysteine and phenylalanine included. The only DNA kept is the CDR3, 39 bases in frame from the first base. The chain was built from TRBV15 and TRBJ1-5; the D gene is possibly TRBD1, with 5 bases matching. Sample: sorted CD4+, CD8+, or CD8+CD57+ T cells (not recorded which) from PBMCs. This clonotype originated in a human donor with aplastic anemia. This receptor carries the CDR3 CATAQGMDQPQHF. The DNA sequence is given as TGTGCCACCGCTCAGGGTATGGACCAGCCCCAGCATTTT.